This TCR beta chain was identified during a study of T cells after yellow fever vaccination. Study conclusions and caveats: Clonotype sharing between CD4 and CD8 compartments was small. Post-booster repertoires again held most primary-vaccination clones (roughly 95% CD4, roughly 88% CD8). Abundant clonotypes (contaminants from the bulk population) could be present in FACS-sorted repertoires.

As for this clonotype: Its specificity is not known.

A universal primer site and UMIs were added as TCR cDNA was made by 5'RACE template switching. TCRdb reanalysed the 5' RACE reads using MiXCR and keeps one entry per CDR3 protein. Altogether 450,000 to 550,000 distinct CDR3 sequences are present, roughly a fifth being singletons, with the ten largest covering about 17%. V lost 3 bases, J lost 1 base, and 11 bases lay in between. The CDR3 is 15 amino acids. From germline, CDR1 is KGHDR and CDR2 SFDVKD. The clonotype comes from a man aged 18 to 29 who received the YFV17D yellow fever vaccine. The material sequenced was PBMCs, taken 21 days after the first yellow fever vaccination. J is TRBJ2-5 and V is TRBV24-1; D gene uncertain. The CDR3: CATSDPAGGQETQYF. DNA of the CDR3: TGTGCCACCAGTGATCCGGCAGGCGGCCAAGAGACCCAGTACTTC.